This T cell receptor beta chain derives from a study of T cell clonality in common variable immunodeficiency. Patients and controls were mostly of Caucasian heritage. TCRdb's copy holds only in-frame clones and misses some; the assay was immunoSEQ multiplex PCR. The sample includes some 42,000 clones, none of them occurring once. This clone occurred many times. Its target is not known. Study-wide results and limits: What drives increased CVID clonality needs T cell subpopulation sequencing. In common variable immunodeficiency, TCR beta chains reportedly carried fewer deletions and N-nucleotide insertions.

Sequencing was carried out using peripheral blood mononuclear cells. The receptor's source is a human donor with common variable immunodeficiency.

The CDR3 DNA, read in part, is TGTGCCAGCAGCTACGGACAGCGAGCCTACGAG. Protein product: CASSYGQRAYE. The whole CDR3 protein reads CASSYGQRAYEQYF. This chain uses TRBV5-6 with TRBJ2-7; D possibly corresponds to TRBD1 (6 bases). The read halts 3 residues ahead of the CDR3 end, with the missing end drawn from the germline J gene. The CDR3 length is 14 residues. With 3 bases removed from V and 2 bases from J, the gap between germline ends came to 12 bases. CDR1 and CDR2 (germline): SGHDT, YYEEEE.